The source of this TCR beta chain is a study of T cells in Graves' hyperthyroidism and ophthalmopathy. CDR3 size: 13 residues. The ends were cut back, 5 bases at V and 8 bases at J, with 13 bases in the middle. CDR1 is SGHTA, CDR2 FQGTGA, per germline. Regions amplified from RNA transcripts were the TCR beta CDR3 regions. In the first-round RT-PCR of the TCR CDR3, the HTBI primer set was used. TCRdb re-analysed the multiplex PCR reads in MiXCR, keeping a single row per CDR3 protein. The repertoire consists of about 590,000 distinct CDR3 sequences, with less than 20% occurring once and the leading ten covering roughly 6.6%. In its sample, this clonotype was seen many times.

This sequence originates from a woman aged 25 to 39 with Graves' hyperthyroidism. The chain uses TRBV7-3 and TRBJ2-1; D gene unclear. The sample consisted of blood. The CDR3 region is CASSLGRRDEQFF. The CDR3 DNA sequence: TGTGCCAGCAGCCTAGGGCGACGAGATGAGCAGTTCTTC.